One sample yielded the 15 T cell receptor beta chains listed below, sequenced in a study of T cells in Graves' hyperthyroidism and ophthalmopathy. From RNA transcripts, TCR beta CDR3 regions were amplified. First-round RT-PCR with HTBI primers amplified the TCR CDR3 region. From the multiplex PCR reads, TCRdb called clonotypes with MiXCR, one entry per CDR3 protein. The table shows fewer than 550,000 distinct CDR3 sequences, with around a quarter occurring only once. The sequencing input was blood. The source is a woman younger than 45 with Graves' ophthalmopathy.

Many counts were recorded for this clonotype. V is TRBV28 and J is TRBJ1-2; no clear D. The CDR3 covers 13 residues. Per germline, CDR1 MDHEN and CDR2 SYDVKM. V lost 7 bases, J lost 4 bases, and 13 bases lay in between. The CDR3 DNA reads as TGTGCCAGCAAAGACGGCCTGGCCTATGGCTACACCTTC. Amino acids: CASKDGLAYGYTF.

The rearrangement links TRBV6-1 to TRBJ1-1; D is ambiguous. Germline CDR1 is MNHNS and CDR2 is SASEGT. This CDR3 has 14 amino acids. V was trimmed by 8 bases and J by 4 bases, leaving 17 bases between them. The CDR3 here is CASVRTSEGTEAFF. In DNA, the CDR3 is TGTGCCAGCGTCCGGACCTCCGAGGGCACTGAAGCTTTCTTT.

Many counts were recorded for this clonotype. The rearrangement links TRBV3-2 to TRBJ1-1. TRBV3-2 is an annotated pseudogene. The CDR3 is 14 amino acids. Here the CDR3 reads CASSQAPGNTEAFF. In nucleotides, the CDR3 is TGTGCCAGCAGCCAGGCTCCAGGGAACACTGAAGCTTTCTTT.

At least ten counts were recorded for this clonotype. V gene TRBV5-1 combines with J gene TRBJ1-2, with TRBD1 as a possible D gene (5 bases). Germline lookup yields CDR1 SGHRS and CDR2 YFSETQ. V was clipped by 8 bases and J by 3 bases, with 20 bases between them. The length of the CDR3 is 15 residues. CDR3 DNA: TGCGCCAGTCGACTTACCTCGGGGGAGGACTATGGCTACACCTTC. Its protein is CASRLTSGEDYGYTF.

The chain carries TRBV4-1 and TRBJ1-5; the D gene is possibly TRBD1 (5 bases). The CDR3 extends over 15 amino acids. Germline V lookup: CDR1 MGHRA, CDR2 YSYEKL. V shed 1 base and J shed 5 bases, with 12 bases lying between them. This CDR3 is CASSQVPRAHQPQHF. The DNA for the CDR3 is TGCGCCAGCAGCCAAGTTCCCAGGGCCCATCAGCCCCAGCATTTT.

This rearrangement joins TRBV20-1 to TRBJ2-7; 9 nucleotides align to TRBD1. CDR3 size: 15 residues. The V and J ends lost 6 bases and 3 bases, in that order; junction bases with no gene match: 12. Per germline, CDR1 DFQATT and CDR2 SNEGSKA (reference sequence). CDR3 region: CSAKTGTGTYYEQYF. As DNA, the CDR3 is TGCAGTGCCAAGACCGGGACAGGGACCTACTACGAGCAGTACTTC.

The rearrangement uses TRBV2 and TRBJ2-5; 9 nucleotides agree with TRBD2. The V and J ends lost 4 bases and 2 bases, in that order; junction bases with no gene match: 5. The CDR3 extends over 15 amino acids. The germline CDR1 and CDR2 sequences are SNHLY and FYNNEI. The chain's CDR3 is CASSGGSGGQETQYF. DNA for the CDR3: TGTGCCAGCAGTGGGGGTAGCGGGGGTCAAGAGACCCAGTACTTC.

The gene calls are TRBV19 and TRBJ1-5; the D is unclear. The germline CDR1 and CDR2 sequences are LNHDA and SQIVND (reference sequence). Trimming removed 1 base from V and 7 bases from J, with 14 bases in between. The CDR3 is 15 residues long. The CDR3 DNA reads as TGTGCCAGTAGTATAGGGGGAGGCTACGGGCAGCCCCAGCATTTT. Translation: CASSIGGGYGQPQHF.

This clonotype came up many times. The chain has TRBV9 and TRBJ1-1, with unresolved D. The germline gives CDR1 SGDLS, CDR2 YYNGEE. The CDR3 totals 13 residues. V lost 4 bases, J lost 7 bases, and 14 bases lay in between. The CDR3 DNA is TGTGCCAGCAGCCTAGTAGGGTATGGTGAAGCTTTCTTT. As protein: CASSLVGYGEAFF.

This clonotype was counted only a few times. V usage is TRBV7-9 and J usage is TRBJ2-2; TRBD1 matches at 9 bases. Germline trimming cut 8 bases from V and 6 bases from J; bases unmatched to any gene: 4. CDR1 is SEHNR, CDR2 FQNEAQ, per germline (reference sequence). The CDR3 has 13 amino acids. The CDR3, as DNA: TGTGCCAGCGGGACAGGGAGCGCCGGGGAGCTGTTTTTT. This codes for CASGTGSAGELFF. The whole variable domain, remainder taken from reference TRBV7-9 and TRBJ2-2, is DTGVSQNPRHKITKRGQNVTFRCDPISEHNRLYWYRQTLGQGPEFLTYFQNEAQLEKSRLLSDRFSAERPKGSFSTLEIQRTEQGDSAMYLCASGTGSAGELFFGEGSRLTVL.

Concerning this clonotype itself: Because it lacks the conserved phenylalanine or tryptophan at the end, this CDR3 is likely a read error. The limits of the CDR3 on the DNA are not certain, so only TCRdb's listed CDR3 is given. This chain links TRBV6-2 or TRBV6-3 with TRBJ1-1; the listed D gene, TRBD1, was not tested against the DNA. The length of the CDR3 is 15 amino acids, counting both ends. Germline loops: CDR1 MNHEY, CDR2 SVGEGT. CDR3 in amino acids: CASCEGDRIMAEACL.

A note on this clonotype: The missing conserved phenylalanine or tryptophan at the end of this CDR3 makes a read error likely. The chain combines TRBV6-5 with TRBJ1-6; D is undetermined. From germline, CDR1 is MNHEY and CDR2 SVGAGI. With 2 bases removed from V and 8 bases from J, the gap between germline ends came to 4 bases. This CDR3 is built from 12 residues. For the CDR3, the DNA is TGTGCCAGCAGTTACAGGGATTCACCCCTCCACTGT. Translated, it gives CASSYRDSPLHC.

Details on this clonotype: With a much larger clone just one base away, this may be a read error. The chain uses TRBV6-5 and TRBJ1-1, with 9 positions matching TRBD1. V was pared by 4 bases and J by 6 bases, with 6 bases of the junction left unmatched. This CDR3 is built from 14 residues. CDR1 MNHEY and CDR2 SVGAGI come from the germline V gene. The CDR3 sequence: CASSLDRGSAEAFF. DNA for the CDR3: TGTGCCAGCAGTTTGGACAGGGGAAGCGCTGAAGCTTTCTTT.

This clonotype was seen at least ten times. The chain is built from TRBV29-1 and TRBJ2-5; no reliable D call. The CDR3 is 14 residues long. Deletions cut 5 bases from V and 5 bases from J, with 18 bases between. The germline V gene encodes CDR1 SQVTM and CDR2 ANQGSEA. CDR3 DNA: TGCAGCGTTCCCAGGTGGGCAAAGGCGGAGACCCAGTACTTC. Its protein is CSVPRWAKAETQYF.

A few counts support this clonotype. The chain uses TRBV6-5 and TRBJ1-2, with unresolved D. Germline CDR1 and CDR2: MNHEY and SVGAGI. The V end lost 4 bases, the J end lost 5 bases, and 14 bases lay between the germline ends. This CDR3 is built from 14 residues. The CDR3 DNA reads TGTGCCAGCAGTTCGCGGGCGAGCTCATATGGCTACACCTTC. It specifies CASSSRASSYGYTF.